This passage covers 2 T cell receptor beta chains from one sample sequenced in a study of monozygotic twins with inflammatory bowel disease. TCRdb re-called the 5' RACE reads and shows each CDR3 protein once, DNA omitted. Recorded for this sample: around 210,000 distinct CDR3 sequences. Sequencing was performed on blood. The origin of the receptors is a human donor with ulcerative colitis or Crohn's disease, or a healthy co-twin of an affected twin (not recorded which).

This sequence joins TRBV7-2 and TRBJ2-3. The CDR3 spans 11 residues. Germline V CDR1 and CDR2: SGHTA, FQGNSA. CDR3 in amino acids: CASRIRDTQYF.

This chain links TRBV20-1 with TRBJ2-1; TCRdb's D gene call, TRBD1, goes unchecked for lack of DNA. CDR3 length: 14 residues. The germline V gene has CDR1 DFQATT and CDR2 SNEGSKA (reference sequence). CDR3 region: CSASRQGGRNEQFF.